This T cell receptor (beta chain) was observed in a study of radiotherapy plus CTLA-4 blockade in lung cancer. Turning to the study itself: Among patients, roughly 17% showed objective responses, and roughly 31% had disease control. Whole-study results and caveats: Tumor-derived TCR clones expanded in blood after radiotherapy plus ipilimumab. Reported findings show early blood T cell clone dynamics, with interferon-beta, best predicted response.

Libraries were prepared by immunoSEQ multiplex PCR; TCRdb keeps only in-frame clonotypes and omits some of them. The data show around 120,000 clones, with 65% to 85% seen just once and approximately 5% held by the top ten. Unmatched junction bases numbered 8, after V lost 5 bases and J lost 5 bases. CDR1 and CDR2 (germline): SGHDT, YYEEEE. The CDR3 is 15 residues long. In chemo-refractory metastatic non-small-cell lung cancer, patients got ipilimumab CTLA-4 blockade together with focal radiation. About this clone itself: Its cognate antigen is unknown.

The TCR sequence derives from a human donor with non-small cell lung cancer who had a partial response to radiotherapy plus ipilimumab. The material sequenced was peripheral blood, taken from a patient treated with radiotherapy plus ipilimumab. This rearrangement joins TRBV5-6 to TRBJ1-5; 9 bases match TRBD1. CDR3 in amino acids: CASSWMGQGDQPQHF. CDR3 bases: TGTGCCAGCAGTTGGATGGGACAGGGAGATCAGCCCCAGCATTTT.